These 3 T cell receptor beta chains share one sample of origin, sequenced in a study of cytomegalovirus exposure and HLA in healthy donors. Primers for the PCR totalled 60 Vbeta and 13 Jbeta. Produced via immunoSEQ multiplex PCR; TCRdb's table is partial and in-frame only. The table lists 150,000 to 200,000 clones, approximately 79% of them singletons. The sequenced sample was PBMCs. The receptors shown here come from a woman in her forties or fifties in good health and CMV-seropositive.

The V and J genes are TRBV27 and TRBJ2-7, with D tentatively TRBD1 (6 bases). Germline values: CDR1 MNHEY, CDR2 SMNVEV (reference sequence). This CDR3 spans 13 amino acids. V was pared by 6 bases and J by 8 bases, with 17 bases between. CDR3 amino acids: CASSDTGRAKQYF. Here the CDR3 DNA reads TGTGCCAGCAGCGATACAGGGCGGGCGAAGCAGTACTTC.

The CDR3 nucleotides are TGCAGCGTTGACGGGTCGGGAGTTTTCAATGAGCAGTTCTTC. Protein product: CSVDGSGVFNEQFF. This chain links TRBV29-1 with TRBJ2-1; maybe TRBD2 (6 bases). The CDR3 is 14 amino acids. Germline CDR1 and CDR2: SQVTM and ANQGSEA. With 3 bases removed from V and 6 bases from J, the gap between germline ends came to 15 bases.

The V and J genes are TRBV19 and TRBJ1-5; 8 bases align to TRBD1. The CDR3 length is 18 residues. Germline V CDR1 and CDR2: LNHDA, SQIVND (reference sequence). V lost 3 bases, J lost 0 bases, and 10 bases stayed unmatched. The DNA for the CDR3 is TGTGCCAGTAGTATTCGCGGATCGGGACAGGTTAGCAATCAGCCCCAGCATTTT. This gives the protein CASSIRGSGQVSNQPQHF.